These 32 T cell receptor beta chains share one sample of origin, sequenced in a study of OX40 agonist ivuxolimab in advanced cancers. The table came from immunoSEQ multiplex PCR; TCRdb's copy has only in-frame clones and leaves some out. In the table there are fewer than 55,000 clones, around 87% of which are singletons. This material consisted of CD4+ or CD8+ T cells sorted from blood, taken in a trial of the OX40 agonist ivuxolimab. These receptors all come from an adult with an advanced solid tumor such as melanoma, head and neck, liver or kidney cancer.

The chain has TRBV2 and TRBJ1-1, with D perhaps TRBD1 (5 bases). CDR3 length: 12 residues. Germline V gives CDR1 SNHLY, CDR2 FYNNEI. The V gene lost 3 bases and the J gene lost 11 bases, with 13 bases spanning the gap. Here the CDR3 DNA reads TGTGCCAGCAGTGAGGCTGGGGGACTGGCTTTCTTT. It is translated as CASSEAGGLAFF.

This chain connects TRBV9 to TRBJ2-7, with no clear D. Looked up from germline, CDR1 is SGDLS and CDR2 is YYNGEE. The CDR3 extends over 15 amino acids. V was trimmed by 0 bases and J by 3 bases, leaving 13 bases between them. The CDR3, as DNA: TGTGCCAGCAGCGTAGGTCCAGCAGCCAGCTACGAGCAGTACTTC. This codes for CASSVGPAASYEQYF.

The CDR3 loop is CASSRGGLGSYEQYV. The CDR3 DNA follows: TGTGCCAGCAGTCGCGGGGGACTTGGCTCCTACGAGCAGTACGTC. The V and J genes are TRBV6-5 and TRBJ2-7, with 7 bases that match TRBD2. Germline trimming cut 5 bases from V and 0 bases from J; bases unmatched to any gene: 7. The germline CDR1 and CDR2 sequences are MNHEY and SVGAGI. The CDR3 has 15 amino acids.

J is TRBJ1-2 and V is TRBV5-6; D ambiguous. The ends were cut back, 0 bases at V and 4 bases at J, with 13 bases in the middle. The CDR3 is made up of 15 amino acids. Looked up from germline, CDR1 is SGHDT and CDR2 is YYEEEE. In DNA form, the CDR3 reads TGTGCCAGCAGCTTGGGGGTCAGCAAGTCCTATGGCTACACCTTC. Translating it yields CASSLGVSKSYGYTF.

This chain links TRBV28 with TRBJ1-3; D remains ambiguous. Germline V CDR1 and CDR2: MDHEN, SYDVKM. The CDR3 spans 14 residues. With 6 bases removed from V and 0 bases from J, the gap between germline ends came to 9 bases. The CDR3 is CASRDRNSGNTIYF. The CDR3 DNA reads as TGTGCCAGCAGAGACCGAAACTCTGGAAACACCATATATTTT.

This clone was detected only once. This sequence joins TRBV10-3 and TRBJ2-7; no definite D call. The CDR3 is 14 residues long. CDR1 ENHRY and CDR2 SYGVKD come from the germline V gene. Trimming cost V 2 bases and J 2 bases, with 10 bases left between them. CDR3 sequence: CAISENSFTYEQYF. The CDR3 bases are TGTGCCATCAGTGAGAACAGCTTTACCTACGAGCAGTACTTC.

This clone was recorded only once. The chain has TRBV28 and TRBJ2-7; a possible D gene is TRBD2 (6 bases). The V end was cut by 5 bases, the J end by 1 base, with 21 bases between. Germline V CDR1 and CDR2: MDHEN, SYDVKM. CDR3 length: 17 residues. CDR3 protein: CASSRHGGTAASYEQYV. The CDR3 DNA is TGTGCCAGCAGTCGGCATGGGGGGACGGCGGCTTCCTACGAGCAGTACGTC.

The gene calls are TRBV7-3 and TRBJ2-3, with 8 bases fitting TRBD2. The CDR3 loop spans 14 amino acids. The ends lost 4 bases at V and 5 bases at J; junction bases unmatched: 5. Germline CDR1 SGHTA, CDR2 FQGTGA. CDR3 region: CASSSTSAGDTQYF. CDR3 in DNA: TGTGCCAGCAGCTCGACTAGCGCAGGAGATACGCAGTATTTT.

The sample holds a few counts of this clone. The chain links TRBV5-6 to TRBJ1-2, with 7 bases fitting TRBD1. V trimming: 3 bases; J trimming: 5 bases; junction bases outside the gene matches: 10. Germline values: CDR1 SGHDT, CDR2 YYEEEE. The CDR3 consists of 15 residues. The CDR3: CASSWLDRERYGYTF. In nucleotides, the CDR3 is TGTGCCAGCAGCTGGTTAGACAGGGAGAGATATGGCTACACCTTC.

This clone was observed once. In DNA form, the CDR3 reads TGTGCCAGCAGTGACATCCTCAACTATGGCTACACCTTC. It encodes CASSDILNYGYTF. The J gene is TRBJ1-2, the V gene TRBV2; D ambiguous. This CDR3 has 13 amino acids. Germline V lookup: CDR1 SNHLY, CDR2 FYNNEI. Trimming removed 3 bases from V and 2 bases from J, with 7 bases in between. Combining the CDR3 with reference TRBV2 and TRBJ1-2 gives the whole variable domain EPEVTQTPSHQVTQMGQEVILRCVPISNHLYFYWYRQILGQKVEFLVSFYNNEISEKSEIFDDQFSVERPDGSNFTLKIRSTKLEDSAMYFCASSDILNYGYTFGSGTRLTVV.

V usage is TRBV10-3 and J usage is TRBJ1-1, with D hard to call. The CDR3 covers 14 residues. Germline V gives CDR1 ENHRY, CDR2 SYGVKD. V dropped 0 bases and J dropped 5 bases, with 10 bases sitting between them. This chain's CDR3 is CAISESAFGTEAFF. DNA of the CDR3: TGTGCCATCAGTGAGTCTGCATTTGGAACTGAAGCTTTCTTT.

The CDR3 DNA is TGTGCTAGTGGTCATGGGACAGGGACCACTGAAGCTTTCTTT. It is translated as CASGHGTGTTEAFF. The V call is TRBV12-5, the J call TRBJ1-1; 9 bases line up with TRBD1. Germline values: CDR1 LGHNT, CDR2 FRNRAP. Trimming cost V 5 bases and J 4 bases; bases outside gene matches: 5. CDR3 length equals 14 residues.

This chain links TRBV5-5 with TRBJ1-1, with D uncertain. The CDR3 is 13 residues long. Per germline, CDR1 SGHKS and CDR2 YYEKEE (reference sequence). V was clipped by 4 bases and J by 4 bases, with 11 bases between them. The CDR3 loop reads CASSTYLGTEAFF. The CDR3 region has the DNA TGTGCCAGCAGCACCTACCTGGGCACTGAAGCTTTCTTT. The full variable domain, its missing parts supplied by reference TRBV5-5 and TRBJ1-1, is DAGVTQSPTHLIKTRGQQVTLRCSPISGHKSVSWYQQVLGQGPQFIFQYYEKEERGRGNFPDRFSARQFPNYSSELNVNALLLGDSALYLCASSTYLGTEAFFGQGTRLTVV.

The chain links TRBV6-5 to TRBJ1-1; TRBD1 matches 8 bases. CDR1 is MNHEY, CDR2 SVGAGI, per germline. Trimming took 4 bases from V and 0 from J; bases not matched to a gene: 4. The CDR3 is 15 residues long. CDR3 bases: TGTGCCAGCAGTTTTCCGGGACAGGTGAACACTGAAGCTTTCTTT. Amino acids: CASSFPGQVNTEAFF.

This chain connects TRBV7-6 to TRBJ2-5; D ambiguous. The CDR3 runs 14 residues. With 1 base removed from V and 7 bases from J, the gap between germline ends came to 13 bases. From germline, CDR1 is SGHVS and CDR2 FNYEAQ. Here the CDR3 reads CASSLEGQRTTQYF. The CDR3 bases are TGTGCCAGCAGCTTAGAGGGCCAGAGGACGACCCAGTACTTC.

The chain links TRBV5-4 to TRBJ1-5; no definite D call. This CDR3 is 15 amino acids long. The germline V gene has CDR1 SGHNT and CDR2 YYREEE (reference sequence). Trimming removed 0 bases from V and 0 bases from J, with 7 bases in between. DNA of the CDR3: TGTGCCAGCAGCTTGGGACCCTCTAGCAATCAGCCCCAGCATTTT. This translates into CASSLGPSSNQPQHF.

In this sample, this clone turned up once. CDR3 nucleotide sequence: TGTGCCAGCAGGGACAGCTACTCTGGAAACACCATATATTTT. It specifies CASRDSYSGNTIYF. The gene calls are TRBV6-5 and TRBJ1-3; D perhaps matches TRBD1 (6 bases). The CDR3 consists of 14 residues. Germline lookup yields CDR1 MNHEY and CDR2 SVGAGI. With 6 bases removed from V and 0 bases from J, the gap between germline ends came to 9 bases.

The CDR3, as DNA: TGCGCCAGCAGCTTAACGGGGGCCGACAACCAGCCCCAGCATTTT. Translation gives CASSLTGADNQPQHF. J is TRBJ1-5 and V is TRBV5-1; weak D call: TRBD1 (6 bases). Germline V gene data show CDR1 as SGHRS and CDR2 as YFSETQ. Trimming took off 2 bases at V and 7 bases at J, with 16 bases between the two ends. The CDR3 runs to 15 residues.

The chain has TRBV6-6 and TRBJ1-2, with TRBD1 identical over 8 bases. V dropped 6 bases and J dropped 4; count of bases not matched to a gene: 7. Germline V lookup: CDR1 MNHNY, CDR2 SVGAGI (reference sequence). The CDR3 is 14 residues long. The CDR3 here is CASRPGQGGYGYTF. CDR3 nucleotides: TGTGCCAGCAGGCCCGGACAGGGTGGCTATGGCTACACCTTC.

V is TRBV20-1 and J is TRBJ2-7; D is ambiguous. This CDR3 has 11 residues. Germline CDR1 reads DFQATT; CDR2 reads SNEGSKA (reference sequence). V was cut by 7 bases and J by 3 bases, with 10 bases left in between. DNA of the CDR3: TGCAGTGTCGCGAGTTACTACGAGCAGTACGTC. The encoded protein is CSVASYYEQYV.

The CDR3 sequence: CASSQPTGVARTEAFF. CDR3 nucleotide sequence: TGCGCCAGCAGCCAACCAACAGGGGTAGCACGGACTGAAGCTTTCTTT. The gene calls are TRBV4-1 and TRBJ1-1, with 7 bases matching TRBD1. CDR1 is MGHRA and CDR2 is YSYEKL in the germline V gene. V dropped 2 bases and J dropped 5; count of bases not matched to a gene: 11. The CDR3 runs to 16 residues.

The J gene is TRBJ2-7, the V gene TRBV18; a possible D gene is TRBD1 (6 bases). The V and J ends lost 1 base and 4 bases respectively, with 11 bases between them. Germline CDR1 reads KGHSH; CDR2 reads LQKENI. The CDR3 extends over 14 amino acids. Written as DNA, the CDR3 is TGTGCCAGCTCACCACAGACAGGAGAATACGAGCAGTACGTC. It translates to CASSPQTGEYEQYV.

CDR3 in DNA: TGCGCCAGCAGTGAGGTTTGGACGCCGTTGGGGGCTCGCTACGAGCAGTACTTC. Translated, it gives CASSEVWTPLGARYEQYF. The chain uses TRBV10-1 and TRBJ2-7, with D maybe TRBD1 (6 bases). Germline V gene lookup returns CDR1 WNHNN and CDR2 SYGVQD (reference sequence). The V gene lost 2 bases and the J gene lost 3 bases, with 23 bases spanning the gap. The CDR3 extends over 18 amino acids.

This rearrangement joins TRBV7-2 to TRBJ2-3; 9 nucleotides line up with TRBD1. Germline V gives CDR1 SGHTA, CDR2 FQGNSA. This CDR3 spans 17 amino acids. The V segment lost 5 bases and the J segment 2 bases; nucleotides outside the gene matches: 11. Here the CDR3 DNA reads TGTGCCAGCAGCCACCTCACAGGGGGCGCCCCCACAGATACGCAGTATTTT. It specifies CASSHLTGGAPTDTQYF. The full variable domain, with the rest looked up from reference TRBV7-2 and TRBJ2-3, is GAGVSQSPSNKVTEKGKDVELRCDPISGHTALYWYRQSLGQGLEFLIYFQGNSAPDKSGLPSDRFSAERTGGSVSTLTIQRTQQEDSAVYLCASSHLTGGAPTDTQYFGPGTRLTVL.

The V call is TRBV9, the J call TRBJ2-1, with 14 bases aligning to TRBD2. Germline CDR1 is SGDLS and CDR2 is YYNGEE. This CDR3 is built from 18 residues. The J segment lost 4 bases and the V segment lost 0 bases, leaving 6 bases of the junction unmatched. The CDR3 DNA is TGTGCCAGCAGCGTAGGGACTAGCGGGGGGAGGAAATACAATGAGCAGTTCTTC. It yields the protein CASSVGTSGGRKYNEQFF. The whole variable domain, remainder taken from reference TRBV9 and TRBJ2-1, is DSGVTQTPKHLITATGQRVTLRCSPRSGDLSVYWYQQSLDQGLQFLIQYYNGEERAKGNILERFSAQQFPDLHSELNLSSLELGDSALYFCASSVGTSGGRKYNEQFFGPGTRLTVL.

With respect to this clone: At one boundary the junction diverges from the germline segment, which might be a read error. The chain joins TRBV11-3 to TRBJ1-2; possible D gene TRBD1, 6 bases. Germline V lookup: CDR1 SGHNT, CDR2 YENEEA. The CDR3 is 13 amino acids. CDR3 in amino acids: CASSSSETDRALF. The CDR3 bases are TGTGCCAGCAGCTCCAGTGAGACGGACAGAGCCCTCTTC.

The chain is built from TRBV6-6 and TRBJ2-2; the D gene is possibly TRBD2 (5 bases). Deletions cut 7 bases from V and 3 bases from J, with 12 bases between. CDR1 and CDR2 from the germline V gene are MNHNY and SVGAGI (reference sequence). This CDR3 region has 14 residues. CDR3 in DNA: TGTGCCAGCACTCCTGACGGGGACACCGGGGAGCTGTTTTTT. It codes for CASTPDGDTGELFF.

This rearrangement joins TRBV7-8 to TRBJ2-7, with TRBD1 as a possible D gene (6 bases). Germline assignment: CDR1 SGHVS and CDR2 FQNEAQ. V was trimmed by 4 bases and J by 4 bases, leaving 8 bases between them. The CDR3 has 12 residues. CDR3: CASSSDRYEQYV. DNA of the CDR3: TGTGCCAGCAGCTCGGACAGATACGAGCAGTACGTC.

The V gene is TRBV28, the J gene TRBJ1-2, with D maybe TRBD1 (5 bases). This CDR3 comprises 17 residues. Germline V gene lookup returns CDR1 MDHEN and CDR2 SYDVKM. V was clipped by 6 bases and J by 8 bases, with 28 bases between them. CDR3 residues: CASRREGTSRLAEGYTF. The CDR3 DNA reads TGTGCCAGCAGAAGGGAGGGGACTAGCCGTCTAGCAGAAGGCTACACCTTC.

Only one count was recorded for this clone. The chain links TRBV5-4 to TRBJ1-6; no reliable D call. Germline V CDR1 and CDR2: SGHNT, YYREEE (reference sequence). The CDR3 consists of 17 residues. Trimming removed 3 bases at V and 0 bases at J, with 13 bases between. CDR3 coding DNA: TGTGCCAGCAGCTCGTCCCAAATGAGCTCCTATAATTCACCCCTCCACTTT. It is translated as CASSSSQMSSYNSPLHF.

The J gene is TRBJ2-2, the V gene TRBV19; possible D gene TRBD1, 6 bases. The CDR3 is made up of 14 amino acids. V was pared by 6 bases and J by 7 bases, with 15 bases between. The germline V gene has CDR1 LNHDA and CDR2 SQIVND (reference sequence). CDR3 in amino acids: CASSLDGGYGELFF. DNA for the CDR3: TGTGCCAGTAGCCTGGATGGGGGCTACGGGGAGCTGTTTTTT. Full variable domain (outside the CDR3, taken from reference TRBV19 and TRBJ2-2): DGGITQSPKYLFRKEGQNVTLSCEQNLNHDAMYWYRQDPGQGLRLIYYSQIVNDFQKGDIAEGYSVSREKKESFPLTVTSAQKNPTAFYLCASSLDGGYGELFFGEGSRLTVL.

The V and J genes are TRBV19 and TRBJ2-7; the D gene is possibly TRBD2 (6 bases). The germline CDR1 and CDR2 sequences are LNHDA and SQIVND (reference sequence). V lost 3 bases and J lost 5, with 14 bases in between. The length of the CDR3 is 14 residues. CDR3 sequence: CASSIRAGKDEQYF. Here the CDR3 DNA reads TGTGCCAGTAGTATCCGCGCGGGAAAGGACGAGCAGTACTTC.